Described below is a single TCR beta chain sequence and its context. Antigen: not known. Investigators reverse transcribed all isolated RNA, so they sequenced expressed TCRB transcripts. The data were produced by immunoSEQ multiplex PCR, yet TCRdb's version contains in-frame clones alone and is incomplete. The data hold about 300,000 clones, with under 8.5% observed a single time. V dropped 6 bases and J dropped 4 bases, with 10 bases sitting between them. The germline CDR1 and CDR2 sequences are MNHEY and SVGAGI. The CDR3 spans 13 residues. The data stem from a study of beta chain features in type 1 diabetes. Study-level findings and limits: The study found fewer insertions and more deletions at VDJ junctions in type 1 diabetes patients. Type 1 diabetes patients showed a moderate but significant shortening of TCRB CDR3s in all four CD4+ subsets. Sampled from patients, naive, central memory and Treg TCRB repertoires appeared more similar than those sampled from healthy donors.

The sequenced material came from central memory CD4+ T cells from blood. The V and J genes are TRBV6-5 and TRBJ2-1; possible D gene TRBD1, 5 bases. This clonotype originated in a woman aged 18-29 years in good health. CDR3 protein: CASREQAYNEQFF. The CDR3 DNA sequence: TGTGCCAGCAGAGAACAGGCATACAATGAGCAGTTCTTC.